This T cell receptor (beta chain) is drawn from a study of cytomegalovirus exposure and HLA in healthy donors. Findings of the study overall: Productive rates of about 87% or about 30% were seen for most TCR beta V segments in an earlier analysis. In a later analysis, the majority of CMV-associated beta chains seemingly showed HLA restriction.

In its sample, this clone was seen once. Its cognate antigen is unknown. The study ran its PCR with 60 Vbeta and 13 Jbeta primers. Measured with immunoSEQ multiplex PCR; TCRdb has only the in-frame clones, and not every one. This sample has about 130,000 clones, with 84% found just once. Trimming left V 3 bases short and J 8 bases short, with 19 bases between. The germline V gene encodes CDR1 MGHRA and CDR2 YSYEKL. The CDR3 is made up of 15 amino acids. The clonotype comes from a man aged 45-65 years in good health and CMV-seronegative. The V and J genes are TRBV4-1 and TRBJ1-2; D remains ambiguous. Material: PBMCs. This CDR3 is CASSHPGQSPGGYTF. In nucleotides, the CDR3 is TGCGCCAGCAGCCACCCCGGGCAGAGCCCGGGAGGCTACACCTTC.